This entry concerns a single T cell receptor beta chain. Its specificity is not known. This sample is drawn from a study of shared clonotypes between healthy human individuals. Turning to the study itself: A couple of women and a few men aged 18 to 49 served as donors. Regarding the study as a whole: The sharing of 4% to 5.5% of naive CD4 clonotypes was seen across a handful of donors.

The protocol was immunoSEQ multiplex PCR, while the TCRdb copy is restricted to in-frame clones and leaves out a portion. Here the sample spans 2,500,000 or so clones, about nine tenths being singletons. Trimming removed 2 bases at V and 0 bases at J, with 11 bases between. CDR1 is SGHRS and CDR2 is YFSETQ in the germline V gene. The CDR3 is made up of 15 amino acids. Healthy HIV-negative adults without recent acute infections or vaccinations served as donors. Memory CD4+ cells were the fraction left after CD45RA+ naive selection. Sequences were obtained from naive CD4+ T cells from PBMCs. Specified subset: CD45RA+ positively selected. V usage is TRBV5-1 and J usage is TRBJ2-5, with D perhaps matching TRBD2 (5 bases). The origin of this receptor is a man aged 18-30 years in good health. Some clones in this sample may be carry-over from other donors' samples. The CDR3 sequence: CASSFLTTNQETQYF. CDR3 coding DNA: TGCGCCAGCAGCTTTCTGACTACAAACCAAGAGACCCAGTACTTC.